This T cell receptor beta chain was identified during a study of CD8+CD57+ T cells in acquired aplastic anemia. For the study at large: The average for DNA from sorted CD4+ and CD8+ cells was about 3.3 ug.

This CDR3 spans 16 amino acids. V shed 5 bases, J shed 2 bases, and the junction held 9 bases outside the gene matches. The germline CDR1 and CDR2 sequences are SGHTA and FQGTGA. Profiles of TCR beta VDJ and CDR3 were generated from a genomic DNA template. MiXCR was run by TCRdb on the reads, yielding one entry per CDR3 protein. The sample includes 200,000 to 250,000 distinct CDR3 sequences, approximately 35% of them seen just once. This receptor was identified in a human donor in good health, serving as a control. Sequencing used sorted CD4+, CD8+, or CD8+CD57+ T cells (not recorded which) from PBMCs. The chain has TRBV7-3 and TRBJ2-5; 9 positions agree with TRBD1. The CDR3 spells CASSRGTGRLQETQYF. CDR3 bases: TGTGCCAGCAGCCGAGGGACAGGGAGACTGCAAGAGACCCAGTACTTC.